Listed here are 27 T cell receptor beta chains from one sample, sequenced in a study of blood T cell repertoires in COVID-19. Measured with immunoSEQ multiplex PCR; TCRdb has only the in-frame clones, and not every one. The sample lists 200,000 to 250,000 clones; around 80% were seen once. The material sequenced was peripheral blood. These receptors all stem from a woman aged 80 or over with active or convalescent COVID-19.

The gene calls are TRBV19 and TRBJ1-6; D is unresolved. Trimming cost V 8 bases and J 7 bases, with 21 bases left between them. CDR1 is LNHDA, CDR2 SQIVND, per germline (reference sequence). CDR3 length equals 16 residues. This CDR3 is CASSSSGSIGNSPLHF. CDR3 in DNA: TGTGCCAGTTCCTCCTCCGGTTCGATCGGGAATTCACCCCTCCACTTT.

This CDR3 is CASSRGGDQPQHF. The CDR3 DNA reads TGTGCCAGCTCCCGGGGGGGGGATCAGCCCCAGCATTTT. The V call is TRBV18, the J call TRBJ1-5; possible D gene TRBD1, 5 bases. Between the trimmed V and J ends, which lost 6 bases and 5 bases, there was a span of 11 bases. Germline CDR1 is KGHSH and CDR2 is LQKENI. This CDR3 has 13 residues.

The CDR3 sequence: CASLLAGAGKYEQYF. The CDR3 DNA is TGTGCCAGTCTACTAGCGGGAGCTGGAAAATACGAGCAGTACTTC. This chain links TRBV6-5 with TRBJ2-7; 11 nucleotides agree with TRBD2. This CDR3 is 15 amino acids long. V shed 9 bases, J shed 4 bases, and the junction held 11 bases outside the gene matches. Germline assignment: CDR1 MNHEY and CDR2 SVGAGI.

V is TRBV11-1 and J is TRBJ2-7; no clear D. V was cut by 1 base and J by 1 base, with 11 bases left in between. The CDR3 is 15 residues long. Germline V CDR1 and CDR2: SGHAT, FQDESV (reference sequence). The CDR3: CASSLGLSLSYEQYF. In DNA, the CDR3 is TGTGCCAGCAGCTTAGGGTTGAGTCTTTCCTACGAGCAGTACTTC. The full variable domain, in which reference TRBV11-1 and TRBJ2-7 provide the parts outside the CDR3, is EAEVAQSPRYKITEKSQAVAFWCDPISGHATLYWYRQILGQGPELLVQFQDESVVDDSQLPKDRFSAERLKGVDSTLKIQPAELGDSAMYLCASSLGLSLSYEQYFGPGTRLTVT.

A single count supports this clone. The chain recombines TRBV6-6 with TRBJ2-2, with 12 positions matching TRBD1. The CDR3 is made up of 16 amino acids. The ends lost 6 bases at V and 4 bases at J; junction bases unmatched: 6. CDR1 is MNHNY and CDR2 is SVGAGI in the germline V gene (reference sequence). The CDR3 sequence: CASSPMGQGATGELFF. In DNA form, the CDR3 reads TGTGCCAGCAGCCCCATGGGACAGGGGGCCACCGGGGAGCTGTTTTTT.

The chain employs TRBV6-5 and TRBJ2-1; 9 bases fit TRBD2. V was clipped by 6 bases and J by 9 bases; unmatched bases: 9. The CDR3 extends over 14 amino acids. Germline CDR1 is MNHEY and CDR2 is SVGAGI. This chain's CDR3 is CASRSGLANSEQFF. The CDR3 DNA sequence: TGTGCCAGCAGGTCCGGACTAGCGAATTCTGAGCAGTTCTTC.

The chain links TRBV3-1 (or the pseudogene TRBV3-2) to TRBJ1-1; D might be TRBD1 (5 bases). Germline CDR1 and CDR2: LGHDT and YNNKEL (reference sequence). V shed 1 base and J shed 5 bases, with 11 bases lying between them. The CDR3 has 14 residues. CDR3 DNA sequence: TGTGCCAGCAGCCAAGCGCAGGGTGGGACTGAAGCTTTCTTT. Translated, it gives CASSQAQGGTEAFF.

In the case of this clone: The sample contains more than one DNA sequence encoding this CDR3. V usage is TRBV25-1 and J usage is TRBJ1-6; tentative D call: TRBD1 (6 bases). The CDR3 loop spans 13 amino acids. Germline CDR1 and CDR2: MGHDK and SYGVNS. The V gene lost 6 bases and the J gene lost 6 bases, with 9 bases spanning the gap. The CDR3 region has the DNA TGTGCCAGCAGCGGACAGCTTAATTCACCCCTCCACTTT. This encodes CASSGQLNSPLHF.

The rearrangement uses TRBV19 and TRBJ2-1, with a tentative D call TRBD1 (5 bases). The CDR3 contains 16 residues. Germline V gene data show CDR1 as LNHDA and CDR2 as SQIVND (reference sequence). V dropped 2 bases and J dropped 1 base, with 12 bases sitting between them. The CDR3 DNA follows: TGTGCCAGTAGTATAAAGGCAGGGTTGTCCTACAATGAGCAGTTCTTC. Protein: CASSIKAGLSYNEQFF.

V usage is TRBV7-2 and J usage is TRBJ1-2; D ambiguous. Trimming stripped 3 bases from V and 5 bases from J, with 13 bases between. Germline lookup yields CDR1 SGHTA and CDR2 FQGNSA. This CDR3 contains 14 residues. CDR3 nucleotide sequence: TGTGCCAGCAGCTTTAGCCCGGGCGGGTATGGCTACACCTTC. It is translated as CASSFSPGGYGYTF.

The V call is TRBV20-1, the J call TRBJ2-1, with D hard to call. CDR1 is DFQATT, CDR2 SNEGSKA, per germline (reference sequence). Trimming took off 5 bases at V and 3 bases at J, with 5 bases between the two ends. The CDR3 contains 11 residues. The CDR3 DNA reads as TGCAGTGCTGAGGACTACAATGAGCAGTTCTTC. Encoded protein: CSAEDYNEQFF.

This clone was recorded a few times. The chain links TRBV11-2 to TRBJ2-7; D might be TRBD1 (6 bases). This CDR3 contains 14 residues. The germline V gene has CDR1 SGHAT and CDR2 FQNNGV. V lost 1 base and J 1 base, leaving 8 bases between the germline ends. The CDR3 sequence: CASSLGTASYEQYF. The CDR3 nucleotides read TGTGCCAGCAGCTTAGGGACAGCTTCCTACGAGCAGTACTTC.

The V gene is TRBV12-3 or TRBV12-4, the J gene TRBJ1-1; possibly TRBD1 for D (5 bases). The ends were cut back, 6 bases at V and 0 bases at J, with 8 bases in the middle. CDR3 length equals 13 residues. The CDR3 DNA follows: TGTGCCAGCAGGACGACAGTGAACACTGAAGCTTTCTTT. Its protein product is CASRTTVNTEAFF.

This clone was picked up a small number of times. The rearrangement links TRBV3-1 (or the pseudogene TRBV3-2) to TRBJ2-3, with TRBD2 as a possible D gene (6 bases). The CDR3 sequence is 12 residues long. The V end lost 4 bases, the J end lost 7 bases, and 9 bases lay between the germline ends. Germline loops: CDR1 LGHDT, CDR2 YNNKEL (reference sequence). As DNA, the CDR3 is TGTGCCAGCAGCCGGGAGGAGAATACGCAGTATTTT. Amino acid sequence: CASSREENTQYF.

The chain has TRBV28 and TRBJ1-6; D is perhaps TRBD1 (6 bases). The CDR3 is made up of 15 amino acids. Trimming cost V 6 bases and J 3 bases, with 12 bases left between them. The germline V gene has CDR1 MDHEN and CDR2 SYDVKM. CDR3 in amino acids: CASRAGAFYNSPLHF. For the CDR3, the DNA is TGTGCCAGCAGGGCGGGGGCCTTCTATAATTCACCCCTCCACTTT.

The rearrangement uses TRBV25-1 and TRBJ1-6; weak D call: TRBD1 (5 bases). The V end lost 4 bases, the J end lost 5 bases, and 9 bases lay between the germline ends. The CDR3 sequence is 14 residues long. From germline, CDR1 is MGHDK and CDR2 SYGVNS. For the CDR3, the DNA is TGTGCCAGCAGTGGTCCAGGGAATAATTCACCCCTCCACTTT. This encodes CASSGPGNNSPLHF.

V is TRBV19 and J is TRBJ2-1, with 7 positions matching TRBD2. The CDR3 contains 16 residues. The J segment lost 3 bases and the V segment lost 3 bases, leaving 8 bases of the junction unmatched. In germline, CDR1 is LNHDA, CDR2 SQIVND (reference sequence). CDR3 region: CASSIGWLAVYNEQFF. The CDR3 DNA follows: TGTGCCAGTAGTATCGGTTGGCTAGCGGTCTACAATGAGCAGTTCTTC.

DNA of the CDR3: TGCGCCAGCAGCCAGTCGGGCAGGACTCAAGGGGAGACCCAGTACTTC. Its protein is CASSQSGRTQGETQYF. The gene calls are TRBV5-1 and TRBJ2-5, with D possibly being TRBD2 (5 bases). Trimming removed 4 bases at V and 5 bases at J, with 21 bases between. Per germline, CDR1 SGHRS and CDR2 YFSETQ. This CDR3 region has 16 residues.

This chain uses TRBV9 with TRBJ2-3; no firm D call. The CDR3 length is 9 residues. V dropped 9 bases and J dropped 6 bases, with 5 bases sitting between them. Germline CDR1 SGDLS, CDR2 YYNGEE. CDR3 DNA sequence: TGTGCCACGGGTGATACGCAGTATTTT. It translates to CATGDTQYF.

The rearrangement links TRBV5-4 to TRBJ2-7, with 12 bases identical to TRBD2. J lost 5 bases, V lost 2 bases, and 14 bases had no gene match. This CDR3 is built from 18 residues. Per the germline V gene, CDR1 is SGHNT and CDR2 is YYREEE (reference sequence). The CDR3 DNA reads TGTGCCAGCAGCTTACCGTTAACTAGCGGGAGGAGGAACGACGAGCAGTACTTC. It translates to CASSLPLTSGRRNDEQYF.

This clone was seen a handful of times. This chain uses TRBV27 with TRBJ2-6; D gene unclear. Germline V gives CDR1 MNHEY, CDR2 SMNVEV (reference sequence). Trimming cost V 0 bases and J 1 base, with 7 bases left between them. The CDR3 runs 16 residues. The CDR3 bases are TGTGCCAGCAGTTTATCGAGAAAGTCTGGGGCCAACGTCCTGACTTTC. As protein: CASSLSRKSGANVLTF. The full variable domain, completed using reference TRBV27 and TRBJ2-6, is EAQVTQNPRYLITVTGKKLTVTCSQNMNHEYMSWYRQDPGLGLRQIYYSMNVEVTDKGDVPEGYKVSRKEKRNFPLILESPSPNQTSLYFCASSLSRKSGANVLTFGAGSRLTVL.

The chain joins TRBV2 to TRBJ2-3; perhaps TRBD2 as D (6 bases). The CDR3 sequence is 13 residues long. V lost 11 bases to trimming and J lost 6 bases, with 18 bases between them. Germline V gene data show CDR1 as SNHLY and CDR2 as FYNNEI. The DNA for the CDR3 is TGTGCCGGGGACTTCCATAGCCCGGATACGCAGTATTTT. Its protein product is CAGDFHSPDTQYF.

This clone was picked up a small number of times. The chain is built from TRBV2 and TRBJ1-2, with D perhaps TRBD1 (5 bases). This CDR3 comprises 12 residues. V lost 3 bases and J 6 bases, leaving 8 bases between the germline ends. The germline CDR1 and CDR2 sequences are SNHLY and FYNNEI. In nucleotides, the CDR3 is TGTGCCAGCAGTGAGGGCAGGGATGGCTACACCTTC. Protein product: CASSEGRDGYTF.

The chain recombines TRBV28 with TRBJ2-2; TRBD2 matches 9 bases. Germline-derived CDR1 and CDR2 are MDHEN and SYDVKM. The CDR3 length is 17 residues. DNA for the CDR3: TGTCCCCTACGCGTGCTAGCGGGGCCGCGAAACACCGGGGAGCTGTTTTTT. It specifies CPLRVLAGPRNTGELFF. The full variable domain, completed using reference TRBV28 and TRBJ2-2, is DVKVTQSSRYLVKRTGEKVFLECVQDMDHENMFWYRQDPGLGLRLIYFSYDVKMKEKGDIPEGYSVSREKKERFSLILESASTNQTSMYLCPLRVLAGPRNTGELFFGEGSRLTVL.

The rearrangement uses TRBV11-3 and TRBJ2-1, with 7 bases aligning to TRBD2. This CDR3 has 15 residues. Per the germline V gene, CDR1 is SGHNT and CDR2 is YENEEA. The V segment lost 7 bases and the J segment 0 bases; nucleotides outside the gene matches: 6. The CDR3, as DNA: TGTGCCAGCACCTGGGGCGGGAGCTCCTACAATGAGCAGTTCTTC. Translating gives CASTWGGSSYNEQFF.

This chain connects TRBV7-2 to TRBJ2-3, with 8 positions matching TRBD2. V shed 6 bases, J shed 6 bases, and the junction held 11 bases outside the gene matches. Germline lookup yields CDR1 SGHTA and CDR2 FQGNSA. This CDR3 is built from 15 residues. The CDR3 reads CASRGGLAEKDTQYF. Written as DNA, the CDR3 is TGTGCCAGCAGAGGCGGACTAGCTGAAAAGGATACGCAGTATTTT. Supplemented by reference TRBV7-2 and TRBJ2-3, the full variable domain reads GAGVSQSPSNKVTEKGKDVELRCDPISGHTALYWYRQSLGQGLEFLIYFQGNSAPDKSGLPSDRFSAERTGGSVSTLTIQRTQQEDSAVYLCASRGGLAEKDTQYFGPGTRLTVL.

This chain connects TRBV11-2 to TRBJ2-3; maybe TRBD2 (5 bases). Germline CDR1 and CDR2: SGHAT and FQNNGV. CDR3 size: 13 residues. The germline V and J ends were trimmed by 1 base and 4 bases, with 6 bases remaining between them. The CDR3 here is CASSLAGSDTQYF. The DNA for the CDR3 is TGTGCCAGCAGCTTAGCGGGGTCAGATACGCAGTATTTT.